These 14 T cell receptor beta chains came from one sample sequenced in a study of blood T cell repertoires in COVID-19. Libraries were prepared by immunoSEQ multiplex PCR; TCRdb keeps only in-frame clonotypes and omits some of them. Seen here are fewer than 400,000 clones, under 90% observed once, and the top ten hold roughly 5.3%. Sequencing used PBMCs or T cells enriched from blood (not recorded which). All receptors come from a man in his sixties who had recovered from COVID-19.

The chain links TRBV7-6 to TRBJ2-2, with TRBD2 matching 8 bases. J was trimmed by 1 base and V by 3 bases; bases with no gene match: 4. This CDR3 region has 16 residues. CDR1 SGHVS and CDR2 FNYEAQ come from the germline V gene. CDR3 nucleotides: TGTGCCAGCAGCTTCAGCGGGGGATTGAACACCGGGGAGCTGTTTTTT. Its protein product is CASSFSGGLNTGELFF.

The chain carries TRBV5-1 and TRBJ2-1, with 7 bases that match TRBD1. In germline, CDR1 is SGHRS, CDR2 YFSETQ. The trim removed 4 bases at V and 4 bases at J, leaving 8 bases unmatched. The CDR3 spans 15 residues. The CDR3 DNA reads as TGCGCCAGCAGCCAAACTCCGGGACAGTACAATGAGCAGTTCTTC. Translation gives CASSQTPGQYNEQFF.

The J gene is TRBJ2-3, the V gene TRBV7-2, with D unresolved. With 8 bases removed from V and 2 bases from J, the gap between germline ends came to 14 bases. The CDR3 covers 14 residues. Germline CDR1 and CDR2: SGHTA and FQGNSA. CDR3 coding DNA: TGTGCCAGCGTTGATCGCAGGTCCACAGATACGCAGTATTTT. It is translated as CASVDRRSTDTQYF.

The rearrangement uses TRBV18 and TRBJ1-4; 9 bases fit TRBD1. There are 16 residues in the CDR3. V dropped 2 bases and J dropped 7; count of bases not matched to a gene: 8. CDR1 is KGHSH and CDR2 is LQKENI in the germline V gene. CDR3 DNA sequence: TGTGCCAGCTCACCAGGAGCGGACAGGGGAACTGAAAAACTGTTTTTT. Translated: CASSPGADRGTEKLFF.

The chain couples TRBV9 to TRBJ2-7, with TRBD1 identical over 7 bases. CDR3 length equals 16 residues. Germline trimming cut 2 bases from V and 0 bases from J; bases unmatched to any gene: 8. CDR1 and CDR2 from the germline V gene are SGDLS and YYNGEE. The CDR3: CASSVSTGTASYEQYF. The CDR3 nucleotides read TGTGCCAGCAGCGTTTCTACCGGGACAGCCTCCTACGAGCAGTACTTC. The full variable domain, its missing parts supplied by reference TRBV9 and TRBJ2-7, is DSGVTQTPKHLITATGQRVTLRCSPRSGDLSVYWYQQSLDQGLQFLIQYYNGEERAKGNILERFSAQQFPDLHSELNLSSLELGDSALYFCASSVSTGTASYEQYFGPGTRLTVT.

V gene TRBV29-1 combines with J gene TRBJ2-7; 7 nucleotides agree with TRBD1. After removal of 2 bases from V and 0 bases from J, the junction contained 7 bases not matched to a gene. Germline-derived CDR1 and CDR2 are SQVTM and ANQGSEA. The CDR3 runs 15 residues. The CDR3 sequence is CSVEYQTGSSYEQYF. CDR3 in DNA: TGCAGCGTTGAATATCAGACAGGGAGCTCCTACGAGCAGTACTTC.

CDR3 protein: CASSPTVLFNQPQHF. The CDR3, as DNA: TGTGCCAGCAGTCCCACAGTTCTCTTCAATCAGCCCCAGCATTTT. The gene calls are TRBV6-5 and TRBJ1-5; D not resolved. This CDR3 contains 15 residues. Germline V gives CDR1 MNHEY, CDR2 SVGAGI. V dropped 5 bases and J dropped 3 bases, with 14 bases sitting between them.

This rearrangement joins TRBV4-1 to TRBJ2-3, with 8 nucleotides matching TRBD2. There are 16 residues in the CDR3. CDR1 is MGHRA, CDR2 YSYEKL, per germline. V lost 0 bases to trimming and J lost 3 bases; unmatched junction nucleotides: 5. The CDR3 loop reads CASSQELTGGTDTQYF. The DNA of the CDR3 is TGCGCCAGCAGCCAAGAATTGACGGGAGGGACAGATACGCAGTATTTT.

This chain's CDR3 is CASSYEGDRDSPLHF. The CDR3 DNA is TGTGCCAGCAGTTACGAAGGGGACAGGGACTCACCCCTCCACTTT. The V and J genes are TRBV6-5 and TRBJ1-6; 9 nucleotides align to TRBD1. This CDR3 spans 15 amino acids. Trimming removed 2 bases from V and 10 bases from J; junction bases left unmatched: 6. The germline gives CDR1 MNHEY, CDR2 SVGAGI.

The rearrangement uses TRBV5-1 and TRBJ2-1; 8 positions agree with TRBD1. This CDR3 has 16 residues. Per germline, CDR1 SGHRS and CDR2 YFSETQ. V shed 0 bases, J shed 7 bases, and the junction held 9 bases outside the gene matches. CDR3 sequence (DNA): TGCGCCAGCAGCTTGGCGGCTAGCACAGGGGGGAATGAGCAGTTCTTC. The encoded protein is CASSLAASTGGNEQFF.

The CDR3 region has the DNA TGTGCCATCAGCGGGACAGGGGGGGAAGATGGCTACACCTTC. It translates to CAISGTGGEDGYTF. The gene calls are TRBV10-3 and TRBJ1-2; 11 bases match TRBD1. Germline V gene sequence: CDR1 ENHRY, CDR2 SYGVKD. The CDR3 contains 14 residues. V was clipped by 6 bases and J by 6 bases; unmatched bases: 6.

The CDR3 spells CASSLRREFVEQYF. For the CDR3, the DNA is TGTGCCAGCAGCCTTAGGCGGGAGTTCGTCGAGCAGTACTTC. The J gene is TRBJ2-7, the V gene TRBV7-2, with 7 positions matching TRBD2. After removal of 5 bases from V and 6 bases from J, the junction contained 10 bases not matched to a gene. This CDR3 region has 14 residues. CDR1 and CDR2 (germline): SGHTA, FQGNSA.

This chain joins TRBV28 and TRBJ1-5; possibly TRBD1 for D (5 bases). The germline V gene has CDR1 MDHEN and CDR2 SYDVKM. The V and J ends lost 5 bases and 7 bases respectively, with 21 bases between them. CDR3 size: 16 residues. CDR3 residues: CASSDFDGGWGQPQHF. In nucleotides, the CDR3 is TGTGCCAGCAGTGATTTTGACGGGGGTTGGGGACAGCCCCAGCATTTT.

The chain couples TRBV5-1 to TRBJ1-5, with TRBD1 matching 7 bases. Germline CDR1 is SGHRS and CDR2 is YFSETQ. CDR3 length equals 15 residues. Unmatched junction bases numbered 6, after V lost 2 bases and J lost 4 bases. In DNA form, the CDR3 reads TGCGCCAGCAGCTTTACAGGGGTAGGAAATCAGCCCCAGCATTTT. This encodes CASSFTGVGNQPQHF. Combining the CDR3 with reference TRBV5-1 and TRBJ1-5 gives the whole variable domain KAGVTQTPRYLIKTRGQQVTLSCSPISGHRSVSWYQQTPGQGLQFLFEYFSETQRNKGNFPGRFSGRQFSNSRSEMNVSTLELGDSALYLCASSFTGVGNQPQHFGDGTRLSIL.